This T cell receptor beta chain stems from a study of blood T cell repertoires in COVID-19. On the study more broadly: In each case, the material was cDNA or gDNA derived from T cells, B-cell-depleted T cells, or PBMCs.

CDR3 length: 17 amino acids. V lost 2 bases to trimming and J lost 2 bases, with 17 bases between them. Germline V gene data show CDR1 as SGDLS and CDR2 as YYNGEE. This table comes from immunoSEQ multiplex PCR, and its TCRdb copy is limited to in-frame clones, with some not included. The sample lists roughly 100,000 clones, approximately 84% occurring once. V and J are TRBV9 and TRBJ1-3; D unclear. The TCR originated in a human donor in a cohort sampled during active or convalescent COVID-19. Sequenced material: peripheral blood. This chain's CDR3 is CASSVFPVGEAGNTIYF. The CDR3 DNA follows: TGTGCCAGCAGCGTCTTCCCCGTTGGGGAGGCTGGAAACACCATATATTTT.